This TCR beta chain stems from a study of OX40 agonist ivuxolimab in advanced cancers. Study-level information: Age averaged 60 years (range roughly 20 to 90), and roughly 80% were male.

Details on this clone: What it binds is unknown.

Study-wide results and caveats: On average, CD8+ T cells showed a greater number of expanded clones than CD4+.

Libraries were prepared by immunoSEQ multiplex PCR; TCRdb keeps only in-frame clonotypes and omits some of them. Altogether approximately 89,000 clones are present, around 87% being singletons, with the ten largest covering just over 0.3%. Germline trimming cut 2 bases from V and 12 bases from J; bases unmatched to any gene: 5. Germline loops: CDR1 KGHSH, CDR2 LQKENI. The CDR3 is made up of 12 amino acids. The chain uses TRBV18 and TRBJ2-5; 8 positions match TRBD2. The receptor comes from an adult with an advanced solid tumor such as melanoma, head and neck, liver or kidney cancer. The source material was CD4+ or CD8+ T cells sorted from blood, sampled in a trial of the OX40 agonist ivuxolimab. The CDR3 bases are TGTGCCAGCTCACCAGACCTTAGCGGGAAGTACTTC. Its translation: CASSPDLSGKYF.